This TCR beta chain comes out of a study of blood T cell repertoires in COVID-19. Study as a whole: Sources were T cells, B-cell-depleted T cells, or PBMCs; the material itself was cDNA or gDNA.

Trimming pared 3 bases from V and 4 bases from J, leaving 24 bases between. Germline lookup yields CDR1 MDHEN and CDR2 SYDVKM. The CDR3 covers 18 residues. The assay was immunoSEQ multiplex PCR, and TCRdb's table has in-frame clones only and misses some. The table includes tens of thousands of clones, around 90% detected once. The chain carries TRBV28 and TRBJ1-1, with a possible D match to TRBD1 (5 bases). The TCR originated in a human donor in a cohort sampled during active COVID-19. The material sequenced was peripheral blood. The CDR3 region is CASSFFRPGDSAGTEAFF. DNA of the CDR3: TGTGCCAGCAGTTTTTTTCGGCCCGGGGACTCCGCGGGCACTGAAGCTTTCTTT.